The 23 T cell receptor beta chains below come from one sample, sequenced in a study of glioma-infiltrating T cells. The iRepertoire nested amplicon-rescue multiplex PCR amplified TCR alpha and beta CDR3s from RNA. TCRdb re-analysed the multiplex PCR reads in MiXCR, keeping a single row per CDR3 protein. This sample has under 150,000 distinct CDR3 sequences, with around 25% found just once. The sequenced sample consisted of glioma tissue, nonneoplastic brain tissue, or PBMCs (not recorded which). The receptor source for this set is a human donor with low-grade glioma or glioblastoma, undergoing nonglioma brain surgery, or in good health (not recorded which).

The V and J genes are TRBV2 and TRBJ2-3; D perhaps matches TRBD2 (6 bases). In germline, CDR1 is SNHLY, CDR2 FYNNEI. This CDR3 is built from 18 residues. CDR3 DNA sequence: TGTGTTAGCACCGAGGGGAGGTGGGGGAGCACTAGCACAGATACGCAGTATTTT. Translated, it gives CVSTEGRWGSTSTDTQYF.

This clonotype was observed a handful of times. A read error may account for a junction end that differs from germline. The chain combines TRBV6-1 with TRBJ1-1; D remains unclear. Per germline, CDR1 MNHNS and CDR2 SASEGT. The CDR3 is 13 amino acids. CDR3 bases: TGTGCCATCAGTGAGCCCGAACTAAGGTCGGCTTTCTTT. This sequence encodes CAISEPELRSAFF.

This clonotype was seen a few times. The J gene is TRBJ2-5, the V gene TRBV6-1, with TRBD1 as a possible D gene (5 bases). CDR3 length: 13 residues. V was shortened by 6 bases and J by 5 bases, with 13 bases between the two germline ends. The germline V gene encodes CDR1 MNHNS and CDR2 SASEGT. In DNA form, the CDR3 reads TGTGCCAGCAGCCAACAGGTTCGGGAGACCCAGTACTTC. Amino acid sequence: CASSQQVRETQYF.

This clonotype was recorded at least ten times. The J gene is TRBJ1-2, the V gene TRBV3-1; D ambiguous. The CDR3 spans 14 residues. Germline CDR1 and CDR2: LGHDT and YNNKEL (reference sequence). V was cut by 0 bases and J by 6 bases, with 11 bases left in between. Here the CDR3 reads CASSQEFPHNGYTF. For the CDR3, the DNA is TGTGCCAGCAGCCAAGAGTTCCCCCACAATGGCTACACCTTC.

Only a few counts were recorded for this clonotype. The gene calls are TRBV6-6 and TRBJ2-7; 7 nucleotides line up with TRBD1. CDR1 and CDR2 (germline): MNHNY, SVGAGI (reference sequence). The length of the CDR3 is 14 residues. V was pared by 1 base and J by 5 bases, with 5 bases of the junction left unmatched. The CDR3 sequence is CASSYYSQGDEQYV. For the CDR3, the DNA is TGTGCCAGCAGTTACTATTCTCAGGGGGACGAGCAGTACGTC.

This clonotype was observed at least ten times. V usage is TRBV20-1 and J usage is TRBJ1-5; 9 bases match TRBD1. CDR1 DFQATT and CDR2 SNEGSKA come from the germline V gene (reference sequence). V was clipped by 0 bases and J by 1 base; unmatched bases: 4. The CDR3 contains 16 residues. The CDR3 DNA is TGCAGTGCTAGAGAGGTCGGACAGGGGAGCAATCAGCCCCAGCATTTT. Translation gives CSAREVGQGSNQPQHF.

This chain joins TRBV20-1 and TRBJ2-1; 8 bases align to TRBD1. The V and J ends lost 1 base and 2 bases, in that order; junction bases with no gene match: 7. Germline CDR1 DFQATT, CDR2 SNEGSKA (reference sequence). The CDR3 is 16 residues long. The CDR3 is CSARAPDRGTYNEQFF. DNA for the CDR3: TGCAGTGCTAGAGCTCCCGACAGGGGCACCTACAATGAGCAGTTCTTC.

The chain has TRBV6-1 and TRBJ2-7; D might be TRBD1 or TRBD2, each matching 6 bases. Trimming took off 2 bases at V and 7 bases at J, with 18 bases between the two ends. The CDR3 length is 15 residues. Germline assignment: CDR1 MNHNS and CDR2 SASEGT. The CDR3 loop is CASSERGARAGEQYV. In DNA form, the CDR3 reads TGTGCCAGCAGTGAAAGGGGGGCGCGTGCTGGGGAGCAGTACGTC.

The chain combines TRBV6-1 with TRBJ2-4, with unresolved D. Germline-derived CDR1 and CDR2 are MNHNS and SASEGT. V was shortened by 2 bases and J by 0 bases, with 11 bases between the two germline ends. CDR3 length: 16 amino acids. The CDR3 DNA is TGTGCCAGCAGTGAACCTAGACGGCTAGCCAAAAACATTCAGTACTTC. Translated: CASSEPRRLAKNIQYF.

This chain joins TRBV5-1 and TRBJ1-2, with a possible D match to TRBD1 (6 bases). The germline V and J ends were trimmed by 4 bases and 6 bases, with 13 bases remaining between them. The CDR3 has 13 amino acids. CDR1 SGHRS and CDR2 YFSETQ come from the germline V gene. The CDR3 DNA sequence: TGCGCCAGCAGCGTACAGGGTAGGGATGGCTACACCTTC. This gives the protein CASSVQGRDGYTF. Using reference TRBV5-1 and TRBJ1-2 for the parts outside the CDR3, the full variable domain is KAGVTQTPRYLIKTRGQQVTLSCSPISGHRSVSWYQQTPGQGLQFLFEYFSETQRNKGNFPGRFSGRQFSNSRSEMNVSTLELGDSALYLCASSVQGRDGYTFGSGTRLTVV.

This chain links TRBV5-5 with TRBJ2-7, with D possibly being TRBD1 (5 bases). The V gene's germline CDR1 is SGHKS and CDR2 YYEKEE (reference sequence). This CDR3 is 16 amino acids long. CDR3 amino acids: CVSSLSGWQGSYEQYV. Here the CDR3 DNA reads TGTGTCAGCAGCTTGTCTGGTTGGCAGGGCTCCTACGAGCAGTACGTC.

This rearrangement joins TRBV28 to TRBJ2-5; TRBD1 or TRBD2 may be the D gene (6 bases each). V was pared by 5 bases and J by 6 bases, with 13 bases between. The CDR3 extends over 13 amino acids. Looked up from germline, CDR1 is MDHEN and CDR2 is SYDVKM. CDR3 bases: TGTGCCAGCAGTCCGGGGGCGCGGCAGACCCAGTACTTC. Protein product: CASSPGARQTQYF. The full variable domain, with the rest looked up from reference TRBV28 and TRBJ2-5, is DVKVTQSSRYLVKRTGEKVFLECVQDMDHENMFWYRQDPGLGLRLIYFSYDVKMKEKGDIPEGYSVSREKKERFSLILESASTNQTSMYLCASSPGARQTQYFGPGTRLLVL.

This clonotype was seen repeatedly, ten times or more. This chain links TRBV7-3 with TRBJ2-3; D ambiguous. In germline, CDR1 is SGHTA, CDR2 FQGTGA. V lost 2 bases, J lost 2 bases, and 5 bases lay in between. The CDR3 has 13 amino acids. CDR3 in amino acids: CASSLLPTDTQYF. Here the CDR3 DNA reads TGTGCCAGCAGCTTACTACCCACAGATACGCAGTATTTT.

This clonotype was counted ten times or more. V is TRBV11-2 and J is TRBJ2-1; D unclear. The germline V and J ends were trimmed by 1 base and 5 bases, with 3 bases remaining between them. This CDR3 region has 12 residues. CDR1 and CDR2 (germline): SGHAT, FQNNGV. Here the CDR3 DNA reads TGTGCCAGCAGCTTAGCGCACAATGAGCAGTTCTTC. Translated, it gives CASSLAHNEQFF.

This clonotype was observed a handful of times. CDR3 sequence reads: CSARDLGLGSETQYF. CDR3 in DNA: TGCAGTGCTAGAGATCTGGGGCTAGGCAGCGAGACCCAGTACTTC. The chain is built from TRBV20-1 and TRBJ2-5; a weak D match, TRBD1 (5 bases). The CDR3 contains 15 residues. Germline lookup yields CDR1 DFQATT and CDR2 SNEGSKA (reference sequence). The V end lost 0 bases, the J end lost 5 bases, and 16 bases lay between the germline ends.

The rearrangement links TRBV5-1 to TRBJ2-1; unclear D gene. CDR1 and CDR2 (germline): SGHRS, YFSETQ. The CDR3 has 14 amino acids. Trimming took off 0 bases at V and 6 bases at J, with 10 bases between the two ends. Here the CDR3 DNA reads TGCGCCAGCAGCTTGGCCGAAAGTCCCAATGAGCAGTTCTTC. It encodes CASSLAESPNEQFF. The whole variable domain, filled in from reference TRBV5-1 and TRBJ2-1, reads KAGVTQTPRYLIKTRGQQVTLSCSPISGHRSVSWYQQTPGQGLQFLFEYFSETQRNKGNFPGRFSGRQFSNSRSEMNVSTLELGDSALYLCASSLAESPNEQFFGPGTRLTVL.

Comment on this clonotype: A much larger clone sits a single nucleotide away, making a read error possible. No conserved phenylalanine or tryptophan ends this CDR3, so it is likely a read error. The chain couples TRBV20-1 to TRBJ2-1; D gene unclear. The CDR3 covers 11 residues. V was cut by 5 bases and J by 6 bases, with 8 bases left in between. Germline V gene lookup returns CDR1 DFQATT and CDR2 SNEGSKA (reference sequence). CDR3 in amino acids: CSAGRLNEQFS. CDR3 sequence (DNA): TGCAGTGCTGGACGCCTCAATGAGCAGTTCTCC.

The chain couples TRBV25-1 to TRBJ2-3; 11 bases map to TRBD2. The CDR3 is 16 residues long. J gave up 2 bases and V 6 bases, and 7 bases lay outside the gene matches. Germline V gene data show CDR1 as MGHDK and CDR2 as SYGVNS. CDR3 coding DNA: TGTGCCAGCAGCGATACTAGCGGGGGCAACACAGATACGCAGTATTTT. Protein product: CASSDTSGGNTDTQYF.

There are many counts of this clonotype. V usage is TRBV24-1 and J usage is TRBJ2-3; D perhaps matches TRBD2 (5 bases). This CDR3 is 14 amino acids long. V was pared by 5 bases and J by 5 bases, with 13 bases between. In germline, CDR1 is KGHDR, CDR2 SFDVKD. CDR3 amino acids: CATSASGGGDTQYF. The CDR3 DNA follows: TGTGCCACCAGTGCTTCCGGAGGTGGAGATACGCAGTATTTT.

V usage is TRBV3-1 and J usage is TRBJ1-1; D unclear. The CDR3 has 13 residues. Trimming took 1 base from V and 6 from J, leaving 9 bases between them. Per germline, CDR1 LGHDT and CDR2 YNNKEL (reference sequence). The CDR3 DNA is TGTGCCAGCAGCCAAGCGGGTTTCCCTGAAGCTTTCTTT. As protein: CASSQAGFPEAFF. The variable domain in full, completed from reference TRBV3-1 and TRBJ1-1, reads DTAVSQTPKYLVTQMGNDKSIKCEQNLGHDTMYWYKQDSKKFLKIMFSYNNKELIINETVPNRFSPKSPDKAHLNLHINSLELGDSAVYFCASSQAGFPEAFFGQGTRLTVV.

This clonotype appeared a few times. CDR3 region: CANKGQANTEAFF. In DNA form, the CDR3 reads TGTGCCAACAAAGGGCAGGCTAACACTGAAGCTTTCTTT. The chain uses TRBV2 and TRBJ1-1; D call uncertain. Trimming pared 10 bases from V and 2 bases from J, leaving 14 bases between. The CDR3 sequence is 13 residues long. Germline V gives CDR1 SNHLY, CDR2 FYNNEI.

This rearrangement joins TRBV20-1 to TRBJ2-3; TRBD1 aligns across 8 bases. CDR1 and CDR2 from the germline V gene are DFQATT and SNEGSKA (reference sequence). The CDR3 runs 16 residues. Germline trimming cut 6 bases from V and 2 bases from J; bases unmatched to any gene: 13. The CDR3 DNA follows: TGCAGTGCCCCAGGGGTCGGACAGGGAATCACAGATACGCAGTATTTT. Translated: CSAPGVGQGITDTQYF.

The J gene is TRBJ1-6, the V gene TRBV13, with 7 bases identical to TRBD1. The CDR3 has 14 amino acids. V dropped 7 bases and J dropped 6; count of bases not matched to a gene: 6. Germline CDR1 PRHDT, CDR2 FYEKMQ (reference sequence). The CDR3 bases are TGTGCCAGCAACGCATACAGGGGTAATTCACCCCTCCACTTT. Translating gives CASNAYRGNSPLHF.